Listed below are T cell receptor beta chains from one sample, sequenced in a study of cytomegalovirus exposure and HLA in healthy donors. Assay: immunoSEQ multiplex PCR; the TCRdb copy retains only in-frame clones and omits some. The sample lists under 130,000 clones, 74% occurring once. The sample was PBMCs. The source of these receptors is a man in his fifties in good health and CMV-seropositive. Both conserved end residues are part of each CDR3. The D gene is left open where the match is weak. Clone size, where shown, is once, few, many, or a class for clones that have expanded.

d_call clone_size j_call v_call cdr3_aa cdr3_nt
NA NA TRBJ1-4 TRBV4-2 CASSHPDRSYEKLFF TGTGCCAGCAGCCACCCGGACAGAAGTTATGAAAAACTGTTTTTT
NA NA TRBJ2-7 TRBV11-3 CASSPGGTRNEQYF TGTGCCAGCAGTCCCGGTGGTACTAGGAACGAGCAGTACTTC
NA NA TRBJ2-7 TRBV6-5 CASMRPENSYEQYF TGTGCCAGCATGAGGCCAGAGAACTCCTACGAGCAGTACTTC
NA NA TRBJ2-2 TRBV9 CASSASPLGELFF TGTGCCAGCAGCGCCTCCCCCCTAGGGGAGCTGTTTTTT
TRBD2 few TRBJ2-1 TRBV5-1 CASSLAEGLVDNEQFF TGCGCCAGCAGCTTGGCAGAGGGACTAGTAGACAATGAGCAGTTCTTC
NA NA TRBJ2-3 TRBV18 CASSLASPSTDTQYF TGTGCCAGCTCACTAGCAAGCCCTAGCACAGATACGCAGTATTTT
NA NA TRBJ1-6 TRBV5-5 CASSSLGGSNSPLHF TGTGCCAGCAGCTCGCTAGGGGGTAGCAATTCACCCCTCCACTTT
TRBD2 NA TRBJ2-7 TRBV11-2 CASSLEFGGRFYEQYF TGTGCCAGCAGCTTAGAGTTTGGCGGGAGATTCTACGAGCAGTACTTC
NA few TRBJ2-1 TRBV10-2 CASSPQGSSNEQFF TGCGCCAGCAGCCCCCAGGGGAGTAGCAATGAGCAGTTCTTC
NA NA TRBJ1-1 TRBV7-8 CASSLVGVLRGTEAFF TGTGCCAGCAGCTTAGTGGGGGTCCTAAGGGGGACTGAAGCTTTCTTT
TRBD1 NA TRBJ2-3 TRBV29-1 CSVEEWGQGTTDTQYF TGCAGCGTTGAAGAGTGGGGACAGGGGACCACAGATACGCAGTATTTT
TRBD1 NA TRBJ1-1 TRBV18 CASSQGQGSNTEAFF TGTGCCAGCTCACAAGGACAGGGGTCGAACACTGAAGCTTTCTTT
TRBD2 NA TRBJ2-1 TRBV13 CASRASGSSYNEQFF TGTGCCAGCAGAGCCAGCGGGAGCTCCTACAATGAGCAGTTCTTC
TRBD2 few TRBJ2-3 TRBV4-1 CASSSGNTDTQYF TGCGCCAGCAGTAGCGGGAATACAGATACGCAGTATTTT
NA NA TRBJ2-7 TRBV11-2 CASSLSGYEQYF TGTGCCAGCAGCTTATCCGGTTACGAGCAGTACTTC
NA NA TRBJ2-2 TRBV9 CASNLNTGELFF TGTGCCAGCAATCTCAACACCGGGGAGCTGTTTTTT
TRBD1 once TRBJ1-4 TRBV6-5 CASSSGQGHNEKLFF TGTGCCAGCAGTTCGGGACAGGGCCATAATGAAAAACTGTTTTTT
NA few TRBJ2-5 TRBV5-1 CASSPSGVREETQYF TGCGCCAGCAGCCCGTCCGGAGTGAGAGAGGAGACCCAGTACTTC
TRBD2 NA TRBJ2-1 TRBV5-1 CASSQLLALGGNEQFF TGCGCCAGCAGCCAACTACTAGCGCTGGGAGGAAATGAGCAGTTCTTC
TRBD1 NA TRBJ1-2 TRBV5-6 CATAPRGPLYYGYTF TGTGCCACCGCCCCCAGGGGGCCCCTTTACTATGGCTACACCTTC
TRBD1 NA TRBJ2-7 TRBV27 CASSLFGEGTGDYEQYF TGTGCCAGCAGTTTATTCGGAGAGGGGACAGGGGACTACGAGCAGTACTTC
TRBD1 NA TRBJ1-5 TRBV23-1 CASSQSGGQGAPYSNQPQHF TGCGCCAGCAGTCAATCGGGGGGGCAGGGGGCCCCCTATAGCAATCAGCCCCAGCATTTT
NA NA TRBJ2-7 TRBV21-1 CASSNGLAATPYEQYF TGTGCCAGCAGCAATGGGCTGGCAGCCACCCCCTACGAGCAGTACTTC
NA NA TRBJ2-3 TRBV12-5 CASGPSGTDTQYF TGTGCTAGTGGGCCTAGCGGCACAGATACGCAGTATTTT
NA NA TRBJ1-1 TRBV5-1 CASSIRALQNTEAFF TGCGCCAGCAGCATCAGGGCCCTCCAGAACACTGAAGCTTTCTTT
NA NA TRBJ2-7 TRBV5-6 CASSRPLTGVYEQYF TGTGCCAGCAGCCGTCCCCTGACAGGAGTCTACGAGCAGTACTTC
NA NA TRBJ2-7 TRBV15 CATSNSGQRPREQYF TGTGCCACCAGCAATAGTGGACAGAGACCTCGAGAGCAGTACTTC
NA NA TRBJ1-6 TRBV5-1 CASSLGRRGSYNSPLHF TGCGCCAGCAGCTTGGGTCGCAGGGGTTCCTATAATTCACCCCTCCACTTT
NA NA TRBJ2-3 TRBV18 CASSPSRDTDTQYF TGTGCCAGCTCACCCTCACGAGACACAGATACGCAGTATTTT
TRBD1 NA TRBJ1-2 TRBV6-6 CASSSGQGDGYTF TGTGCCAGCAGCAGCGGACAGGGGGATGGCTACACCTTC
NA NA TRBJ2-1 TRBV9 CASSPLRISYNEQFF TGTGCCAGCAGCCCCCTTAGAATTTCTTACAATGAGCAGTTCTTC
NA NA TRBJ2-3 TRBV5-5 CASSLPGSDTQYF TGTGCCAGCAGCCTCCCCGGGAGTGATACGCAGTATTTT
NA NA TRBJ2-1 TRBV7-3 CASSLRRESYNEQFF TGTGCCAGCAGCTTAAGGCGGGAAAGTTACAATGAGCAGTTCTTC
NA NA TRBJ2-7 TRBV9 CASSVGDTTYEQYF TGTGCCAGCAGCGTAGGGGACACAACCTACGAGCAGTACTTC
NA few TRBJ1-6 TRBV19 CASSMGLEGSPLHF TGTGCCAGTAGTATGGGTCTAGAGGGTTCACCCCTCCACTTT
TRBD2 NA TRBJ2-3 TRBV15 CATSREAAGGTDTQYF TGTGCCACCAGCAGAGAGGCGGCGGGGGGAACAGATACGCAGTATTTT
NA few TRBJ2-7 TRBV7-8 CASSPTGSSYEQYF TGTGCCAGCAGCCCCACAGGGAGCTCCTACGAGCAGTACTTC
NA NA TRBJ2-3 TRBV4-1 CASSPGGRTDTQYF TGCGCCAGCAGCCCAGGGGGGCGCACAGATACGCAGTATTTT
TRBD1 NA TRBJ1-2 TRBV2 CARAGTGVDGYTF TGTGCCAGAGCCGGGACAGGGGTAGATGGCTACACCTTC
NA NA TRBJ2-1 TRBV5-1 CASSLKGDWDNEQFF TGCGCCAGCAGCTTAAAAGGGGATTGGGACAATGAGCAGTTCTTC
NA NA TRBJ2-7 TRBV6-1 CASSGQAWGSYEQYF TGTGCCAGCAGTGGACAGGCCTGGGGTTCCTACGAGCAGTACTTC
TRBD1 few TRBJ1-2 TRBV7-6 CASSLDPGGKFPNYGYTF TGTGCCAGCAGCTTAGATCCAGGGGGCAAGTTCCCTAACTATGGCTACACCTTC
TRBD2 NA TRBJ2-2 TRBV19 CASSKRGSGGTGELFF TGTGCCAGTAGTAAAAGGGGTAGCGGGGGAACCGGGGAGCTGTTTTTT
NA NA TRBJ2-5 TRBV2 CASISSGETQYF TGTGCCAGCATAAGTTCCGGAGAGACCCAGTACTTC
NA few TRBJ1-1 TRBV5-4 CASSGTRGVWNTEAFF TGTGCCAGCAGCGGTACCCGCGGGGTTTGGAACACTGAAGCTTTCTTT
NA NA TRBJ2-1 TRBV21-1 CASSKKSGSSFSYNEQFF TGTGCCAGCAGCAAAAAGAGCGGGAGCTCCTTCTCCTACAATGAGCAGTTCTTC
NA NA TRBJ2-2 TRBV6-5 CASRTDRNTGELFF TGTGCCAGCAGAACGGACAGGAACACCGGGGAGCTGTTTTTT